Listed below are T cell receptor beta chains from one sample, sequenced in a study of shared clonotypes between healthy human individuals. Profiled with immunoSEQ multiplex PCR; TCRdb holds only in-frame clones, not every one. The sample lists some 1,900,000 clones; about 94% were seen once. Input material: naive CD8+ T cells sorted from blood. The receptors derive from a man between 18 and 35 years old in good health. Both conserved end residues are part of each CDR3. The order of the fields is D gene, J gene, clone size, V gene, CDR3 DNA, CDR3 protein. D genes are given only for firm matches. Not all rows give a size; the values are once, few, many and, for expanded clones, a class.

D: -; J: TRBJ2-1; size: -; V: TRBV19; DNA: TGTGCCAGTAGTATAGACGCTAGCTTGTACAATGAGCAGTTCTTC; CDR3: CASSIDASLYNEQFF
D: -; J: TRBJ2-1; size: -; V: TRBV4-3; DNA: TGCGCCAGCAGCCATGGGCCCGGGACTGACAATGAGCAGTTCTTC; CDR3: CASSHGPGTDNEQFF
D: -; J: TRBJ1-1; size: -; V: TRBV27; DNA: TGTGCCAGCAGTAAGACGGGGAACACTGAAGCTTTCTTT; CDR3: CASSKTGNTEAFF
D: -; J: TRBJ1-5; size: -; V: TRBV28; DNA: TGTGCCAGCAGTTTGGGGCCGGGTGGCAATCAGCCCCAGCATTTT; CDR3: CASSLGPGGNQPQHF
D: TRBD1; J: TRBJ2-5; size: -; V: TRBV7-9; DNA: TGTGCCAGCAGCCCAGGGGGACAAGAGACCCAGTACTTC; CDR3: CASSPGGQETQYF
D: -; J: TRBJ1-1; size: once; V: TRBV11-2; DNA: TGTGCCAGCAGCTTAGGGGGGGCAGGCACTGAAGCTTTCTTT; CDR3: CASSLGGAGTEAFF
D: TRBD1; J: TRBJ1-6; size: -; V: TRBV2; DNA: TGTGCCAGCAGTGAAGCCGGACAGGGATTTCCCACCCTCCACTTT; CDR3: CASSEAGQGFPTLHF
D: TRBD2; J: TRBJ2-3; size: -; V: TRBV28; DNA: TGTGCCAGCGGGGGACTAAGGAGTAGCACAGATACGCAGTATTTT; CDR3: CASGGLRSSTDTQYF
D: -; J: TRBJ2-7; size: few; V: TRBV5-1; DNA: TGCGCCAGCAGCTTGGAGGGCGAGCAGTACTTC; CDR3: CASSLEGEQYF
D: -; J: TRBJ1-1; size: -; V: TRBV25-1; DNA: TGTGCCAGCAGTGCGACCCTGGGGATGACCACTGAAGCTTTCTTT; CDR3: CASSATLGMTTEAFF
D: TRBD1; J: TRBJ1-2; size: -; V: TRBV18; DNA: TGTGCCAGCTCACCGGACAGGGCGTTCTATGGCTACACCTTC; CDR3: CASSPDRAFYGYTF
D: -; J: TRBJ2-7; size: -; V: TRBV19; DNA: TGTGCCAGCCGACCGGGACCCCTCGGACCCGATCGCTACGAGCAGTACTTC; CDR3: CASRPGPLGPDRYEQYF
D: TRBD2; J: TRBJ2-7; size: -; V: TRBV2; DNA: TGTGCCAGCAGTGAACCCCCGGGACTAGCCTCATTC; CDR3: CASSEPPGLASF
D: -; J: TRBJ2-7; size: -; V: TRBV7-9; DNA: TGTGCCAGCAGCTTAGCGGGAACAACCTACGAGCAGTACTTC; CDR3: CASSLAGTTYEQYF
D: TRBD2; J: TRBJ2-4; size: -; V: TRBV10-2; DNA: TGCGCCAGCAGTGAGTCGAGCGGGGGCCCATACATTCAGTACTTC; CDR3: CASSESSGGPYIQYF
D: -; J: TRBJ2-5; size: -; V: TRBV13; DNA: TGTGCCAGCAGCTTAGAACAGCAAGAGACCCAGTACTTC; CDR3: CASSLEQQETQYF
D: TRBD2; J: TRBJ2-1; size: -; V: TRBV2; DNA: TGTGCCAGCAGTCAAACTAGCGGGGGGGCCCATGAGCAGTTCTTC; CDR3: CASSQTSGGAHEQFF
D: TRBD2; J: TRBJ2-2; size: -; V: TRBV4-1; DNA: TGCGCCAGCAGCCAACTACACTCGGGACTAGGTGGCACCGGGGAGCTGTTTTTT; CDR3: CASSQLHSGLGGTGELFF
D: -; J: TRBJ2-7; size: -; V: TRBV30; DNA: TGTGCCTGGAGTCATAGCGGTGCCGGCGAGCAGTACTTC; CDR3: CAWSHSGAGEQYF
D: TRBD1; J: TRBJ1-2; size: once; V: TRBV29-1; DNA: TGCAGCGTTGAGGACAGGGAAAGGTATGGCTACACCTTC; CDR3: CSVEDRERYGYTF
D: TRBD2; J: TRBJ2-1; size: -; V: TRBV11-3; DNA: TGTGCCAGCAGCTTAGGGACTAGCGGGTTAAGCTCCTACAATGAGCAGTTCTTC; CDR3: CASSLGTSGLSSYNEQFF
D: -; J: TRBJ2-7; size: -; V: TRBV4-3; DNA: TGCGCCAGCAGCCCCCTAGGGTCGGGCGCTGGGTCCGACGAGCAGTACTTC; CDR3: CASSPLGSGAGSDEQYF
D: TRBD2; J: TRBJ2-7; size: -; V: TRBV7-2; DNA: TGTGCCAGCAGCTTCCCTAGCGGGGGGCACTACGAGCAGTACTTC; CDR3: CASSFPSGGHYEQYF
D: -; J: TRBJ2-3; size: -; V: TRBV2; DNA: TGTGCCAGCTTCAAGGGGGGGGGCGAAGATACGCAGTATTTT; CDR3: CASFKGGGEDTQYF
D: -; J: TRBJ2-3; size: -; V: TRBV29-1; DNA: TGCAGCGAAGTAGCGGGCACAGATACGCAGTATTTT; CDR3: CSEVAGTDTQYF
D: -; J: TRBJ2-2; size: -; V: TRBV9; DNA: TGTGCCAGCAGCACATACGGGGAGCTGTTTTTT; CDR3: CASSTYGELFF
D: -; J: TRBJ2-7; size: -; V: TRBV27; DNA: TGTGCCAGCAGTTTATACCCAGGGTACGAGCAGTACTTC; CDR3: CASSLYPGYEQYF
D: TRBD1; J: TRBJ1-2; size: once; V: TRBV30; DNA: TGTGCCTGGAGTCCTACCGGGACAGGGAACACCTTC; CDR3: CAWSPTGTGNTF
D: -; J: TRBJ2-3; size: -; V: TRBV11-3; DNA: TGTGCCAGCAGCTCAGGAGGTGCAGGGGCCGGAGATACGCAGTATTTT; CDR3: CASSSGGAGAGDTQYF
D: -; J: TRBJ2-3; size: -; V: TRBV7-9; DNA: TGTGCCAGCAGCTTAGCGGTGGGAGACGTCACAGATACGCAGTATTTT; CDR3: CASSLAVGDVTDTQYF
D: TRBD1; J: TRBJ2-7; size: -; V: TRBV4-3; DNA: TGCGCCAGCAGCCAAGATTTGACAGGGAATTTCTACGAGCAGTACTTC; CDR3: CASSQDLTGNFYEQYF
D: TRBD1; J: TRBJ2-7; size: -; V: TRBV27; DNA: TGTGCCAGCAGTTTATGGCAGGGGGCGCCTAACGAGCAGTACTTC; CDR3: CASSLWQGAPNEQYF
D: -; J: TRBJ2-2; size: -; V: TRBV5-5; DNA: TGTGCCAACAGCATCGACAGAGAAAGGGTTCCCGGGGAGCTGTTTTTT; CDR3: CANSIDRERVPGELFF
D: -; J: TRBJ1-3; size: once; V: TRBV30; DNA: TGTGCCTGGAGTGTCCTCCCCGACCTCTTCTCTGGAAACACCATATATTTT; CDR3: CAWSVLPDLFSGNTIYF
D: TRBD1; J: TRBJ1-6; size: -; V: TRBV19; DNA: TGTGCCAGTAGTACGGGACAGGATAATTCACCCCTCCACTTT; CDR3: CASSTGQDNSPLHF
D: -; J: TRBJ2-1; size: -; V: TRBV5-1; DNA: TGCGCCAGCAGCTTGGTCGAAGGCTCCTACAATGAGCAGTTCTTC; CDR3: CASSLVEGSYNEQFF
D: -; J: TRBJ1-6; size: -; V: TRBV5-1; DNA: TGCGCCAGCAGCACGGACAGTATCTTCTCCTATAATTCACCCCTCCACTTT; CDR3: CASSTDSIFSYNSPLHF
D: TRBD1; J: TRBJ2-5; size: once; V: TRBV2; DNA: TGTGCCAGCAGTGACCCCCAGACAGGGGATGATGAGACCCAGTACTTC; CDR3: CASSDPQTGDDETQYF
D: -; J: TRBJ2-7; size: -; V: TRBV21-1; DNA: TGTGCCAGCAGCAAAGAGGATGAAAGGGGACAGGGTAAATACGAGCAGTACTTC; CDR3: CASSKEDERGQGKYEQYF
D: -; J: TRBJ2-1; size: -; V: TRBV11-2; DNA: TGTGCCAGCAGCCCCCACAGCTACAATGAGCAGTTCTTC; CDR3: CASSPHSYNEQFF
D: TRBD1; J: TRBJ1-4; size: -; V: TRBV4-1; DNA: TGCGCCAGCAGCCAAGAAGGAGTAGGGGGCGCGAATGAAAAACTGTTTTTT; CDR3: CASSQEGVGGANEKLFF
D: -; J: TRBJ1-6; size: -; V: TRBV7-9; DNA: TGTGCCAGCAGCTTACCTAATTCACCCCTCCACTTT; CDR3: CASSLPNSPLHF
D: TRBD2; J: TRBJ2-7; size: once; V: TRBV7-6; DNA: TGTGCCAGCAGCTTGGGGACTAGCGGGAGCTCCTACGAGCAGTACTTC; CDR3: CASSLGTSGSSYEQYF
D: -; J: TRBJ2-7; size: -; V: TRBV5-4; DNA: TGTGCCAGCAGCATTACAGGGACTTACGAGCAGTACTTC; CDR3: CASSITGTYEQYF
D: -; J: TRBJ2-7; size: -; V: TRBV7-8; DNA: TGTGCCAGCAGCTTAGGTGGCACCTCCTACGAGCAGTACTTC; CDR3: CASSLGGTSYEQYF
D: -; J: TRBJ1-1; size: -; V: TRBV9; DNA: TGTGCCAGCAGCGTAGGTGGAGAGGAAACTGAAGCTTTCTTT; CDR3: CASSVGGEETEAFF
D: TRBD1; J: TRBJ2-5; size: -; V: TRBV7-7; DNA: TGTGCTAGCAGCTCGCAGACAGGGTATTTGGAGACCCAGTACTTC; CDR3: CASSSQTGYLETQYF
D: TRBD2; J: TRBJ2-1; size: -; V: TRBV7-9; DNA: TGTGCCAGCAGCTTGGGACTATTCAATGAGCAGTTCTTC; CDR3: CASSLGLFNEQFF
D: -; J: TRBJ2-7; size: -; V: TRBV27; DNA: TGTGCCAGCAGCCTACAGGATCCCTCCTACGAGCAGTACTTC; CDR3: CASSLQDPSYEQYF
D: -; J: TRBJ2-1; size: -; V: TRBV6-6; DNA: TGTGCCAGCACCAATGGAGGGAACTCCTACAATGAGCAGTTCTTC; CDR3: CASTNGGNSYNEQFF
D: TRBD2; J: TRBJ2-7; size: -; V: TRBV6-5; DNA: TGTGCCAGCAGGCTCCGACTAGCGGGGGCCTACGAGCAGTACTTC; CDR3: CASRLRLAGAYEQYF
D: TRBD2; J: TRBJ2-5; size: -; V: TRBV29-1; DNA: TGCAGCGTTGAAGATGCTAGCGGGAGGGTACAAGAGACCCAGTACTTC; CDR3: CSVEDASGRVQETQYF
D: -; J: TRBJ1-6; size: -; V: TRBV15; DNA: TGTGCCACCAGCAGAGATCTGAGCTCCTATAATTCACCCCTCCACTTT; CDR3: CATSRDLSSYNSPLHF
D: -; J: TRBJ1-2; size: -; V: TRBV19; DNA: TGTGCCAGTAGTATCGCCGGGGATGGCTACACCTTC; CDR3: CASSIAGDGYTF
D: -; J: TRBJ1-2; size: -; V: TRBV7-9; DNA: TGTGCCAGCAGCTTCGAAGGGGAGGACTATGGCTACACCTTC; CDR3: CASSFEGEDYGYTF
D: -; J: TRBJ2-5; size: -; V: TRBV27; DNA: TGTGCCACCCGAGGAGGGGAGACCCAGTACTTC; CDR3: CATRGGETQYF
D: -; J: TRBJ1-1; size: -; V: TRBV6-1; DNA: TGTGCCAGCAGTGATTACGGGACTTTTTGGAACACTGAAGCTTTCTTT; CDR3: CASSDYGTFWNTEAFF
D: -; J: TRBJ2-7; size: -; V: TRBV6-5; DNA: TGTGCCAGCAGTTACTGGGGGAGCTCCTACGAGCAGTACTTC; CDR3: CASSYWGSSYEQYF
D: TRBD2; J: TRBJ2-7; size: -; V: TRBV9; DNA: TGTGCCAGCTTGTCTAGCGGGGGGGCGCACGAGCAGTACTTC; CDR3: CASLSSGGAHEQYF